Sequencing of this TCR beta chain was carried out in a study of technical replicates of blood from several donors. Data came from immunoSEQ multiplex PCR; TCRdb stores just in-frame clones and leaves some out. The sample consists of about 15,000 clones, roughly 84% of them appearing once. The CDR3 has 14 residues. Per germline, CDR1 LNHDA and CDR2 SQIVND (reference sequence). Trimming took 5 bases from V and 4 from J; bases not matched to a gene: 6. Sequencing was performed on PBMCs. The chain employs TRBV19 and TRBJ2-5; 8 bases fit TRBD1. The sequence was obtained from a human donor in good health. Here the CDR3 DNA reads TGTGCCAGTAGTCCTCAGGGGGCCCGAGAGACCCAGTACTTC. This translates into CASSPQGARETQYF.